A single sample is the source of the 3 T cell receptor beta chains below, sequenced in a study of T cells in Graves' hyperthyroidism and ophthalmopathy. RNA transcripts were the template for amplifying TCR beta CDR3 regions. HTBI primers were used for first-round RT-PCR of the TCR CDR3. TCRdb used MiXCR to reprocess the multiplex PCR reads, holding one entry per CDR3 protein. The top ten hold 16% of the sample, which has fewer than 900,000 distinct CDR3 sequences, around a sixth seen once. The sequenced material came from blood. These receptors were collected from a woman aged 45-65 years with Graves' hyperthyroidism that later progressed to Graves' ophthalmopathy.

V usage is TRBV3-1 and J usage is TRBJ2-3, with D possibly being TRBD2 (5 bases). The CDR3 sequence is 14 residues long. CDR1 and CDR2 from the germline V gene are LGHDT and YNNKEL (reference sequence). Trimming took off 7 bases at V and 5 bases at J, with 16 bases between the two ends. The CDR3 region is CASNHRAAEDTQYF. CDR3 DNA: TGTGCCAGCAACCACAGAGCGGCGGAAGATACGCAGTATTTT.

This clonotype was observed a handful of times. The chain couples TRBV5-6 to TRBJ1-2; 8 bases align to TRBD1. Germline CDR1 reads SGHDT; CDR2 reads YYEEEE. CDR3 size: 14 residues. Unmatched junction bases numbered 8, after V lost 2 bases and J lost 8 bases. The CDR3 reads CASSFPDRESGYTF. As DNA, the CDR3 is TGTGCCAGCAGCTTCCCGGACAGGGAGAGCGGCTACACCTTC.

This clonotype was seen only a few times. The chain has TRBV4-2 and TRBJ1-2; D is perhaps TRBD1 (5 bases). Trimming cost V 2 bases and J 8 bases, with 15 bases left between them. Germline V gives CDR1 LGHNA, CDR2 YNFKEQ. The CDR3 totals 14 residues. Here the CDR3 reads CASSQRQGPGGYTF. The CDR3 nucleotides are TGTGCCAGCAGCCAAAGGCAGGGACCTGGGGGCTACACCTTC.